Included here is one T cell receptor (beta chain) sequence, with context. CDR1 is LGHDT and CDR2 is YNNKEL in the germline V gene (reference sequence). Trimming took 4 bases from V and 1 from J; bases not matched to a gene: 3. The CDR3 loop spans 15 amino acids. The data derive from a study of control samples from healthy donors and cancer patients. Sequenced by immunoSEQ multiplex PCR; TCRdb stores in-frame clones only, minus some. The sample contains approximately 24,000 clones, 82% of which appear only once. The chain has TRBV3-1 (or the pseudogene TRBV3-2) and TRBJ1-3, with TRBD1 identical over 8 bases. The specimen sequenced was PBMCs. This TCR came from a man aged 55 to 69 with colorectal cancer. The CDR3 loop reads CASSRRTGSGNTIYF. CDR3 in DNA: TGTGCCAGCAGCCGAAGGACAGGGTCTGGAAACACCATATATTTT.